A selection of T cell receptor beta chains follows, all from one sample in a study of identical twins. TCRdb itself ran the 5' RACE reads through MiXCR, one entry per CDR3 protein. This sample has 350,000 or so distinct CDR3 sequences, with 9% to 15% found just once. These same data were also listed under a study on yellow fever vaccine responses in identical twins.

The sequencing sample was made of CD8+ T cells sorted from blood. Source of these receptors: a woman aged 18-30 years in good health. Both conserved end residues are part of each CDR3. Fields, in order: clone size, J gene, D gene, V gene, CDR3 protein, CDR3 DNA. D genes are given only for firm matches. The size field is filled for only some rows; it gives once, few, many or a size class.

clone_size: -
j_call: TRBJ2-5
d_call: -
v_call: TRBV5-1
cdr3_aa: CASSRSPSGETQYF
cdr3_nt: TGCGCCAGCAGCCGATCCCCCTCCGGGGAGACCCAGTACTTC

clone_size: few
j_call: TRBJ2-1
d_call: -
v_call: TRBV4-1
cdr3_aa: CASSLMGGWDEQFF
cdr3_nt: TGCGCCAGCAGCCTCATGGGGGGTTGGGATGAGCAGTTCTTC

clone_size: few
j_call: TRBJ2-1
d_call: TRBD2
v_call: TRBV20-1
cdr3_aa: CSASEGLAGDYNEQFF
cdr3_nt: TGCAGTGCTTCAGAGGGGCTAGCGGGAGACTACAATGAGCAGTTCTTC

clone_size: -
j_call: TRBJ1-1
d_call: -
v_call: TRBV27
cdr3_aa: CASSLGGRITEAFF
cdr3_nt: TGTGCCAGCAGTTTAGGGGGTAGGATAACTGAAGCTTTCTTT

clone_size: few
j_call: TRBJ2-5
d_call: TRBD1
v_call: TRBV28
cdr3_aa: CASSFVYRGFQETQYF
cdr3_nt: TGTGCCAGCAGTTTTGTGTACAGGGGGTTCCAAGAGACCCAGTACTTC

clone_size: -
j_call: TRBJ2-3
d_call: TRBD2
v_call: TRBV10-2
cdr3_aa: CASSDSRGLAGVTDTQYF
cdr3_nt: TGCGCCAGCAGTGATAGTAGGGGACTAGCGGGAGTTACAGATACGCAGTATTTT

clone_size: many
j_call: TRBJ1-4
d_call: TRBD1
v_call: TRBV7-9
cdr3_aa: CASLLPGGNEKLFF
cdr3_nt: TGTGCCAGCCTCCTACCAGGGGGCAATGAAAAACTGTTTTTT

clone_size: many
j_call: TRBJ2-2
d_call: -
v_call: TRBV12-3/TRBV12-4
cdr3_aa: CASIVDNTGELFF
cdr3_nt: TGTGCCAGCATTGTGGATAACACCGGGGAGCTGTTTTTT

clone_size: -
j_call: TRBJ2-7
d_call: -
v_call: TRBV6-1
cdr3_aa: CASSQNVDGAPVYEQYF
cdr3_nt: TGTGCCAGCAGTCAAAACGTCGACGGGGCTCCTGTTTACGAGCAGTACTTC

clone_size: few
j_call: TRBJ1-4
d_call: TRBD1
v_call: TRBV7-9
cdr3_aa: CASSSDRGFRKLFF
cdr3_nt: TGTGCCAGCAGCTCGGACAGGGGGTTCAGAAAACTGTTTTTT

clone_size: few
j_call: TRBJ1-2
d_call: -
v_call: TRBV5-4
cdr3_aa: CASSLSTSIYGYTF
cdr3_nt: TGTGCCAGCAGCTTGTCAACTTCGATCTATGGCTACACCTTC

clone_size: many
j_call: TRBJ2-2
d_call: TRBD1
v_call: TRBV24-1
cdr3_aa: CATSDLGTGETGELFF
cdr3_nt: TGTGCCACCAGTGATTTAGGGACAGGGGAGACCGGGGAGCTGTTTTTT

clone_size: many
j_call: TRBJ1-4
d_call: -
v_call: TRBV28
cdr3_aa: CASSNWGHPREKLFF
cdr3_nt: TGTGCCAGCAGCAACTGGGGACACCCGAGGGAAAAACTGTTTTTT

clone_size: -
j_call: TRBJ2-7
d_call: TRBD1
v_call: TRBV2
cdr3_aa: CASSEDGDRGMFYYYDEQYF
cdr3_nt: TGTGCCAGCAGTGAAGATGGGGACAGGGGTATGTTCTACTACTACGACGAGCAGTACTTC

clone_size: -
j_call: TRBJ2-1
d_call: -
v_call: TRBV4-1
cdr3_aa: CASSQGIAVYNEQFF
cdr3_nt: TGCGCCAGCAGCCAAGGTATAGCTGTTTACAATGAGCAGTTCTTC